Following are 18 T cell receptor beta chains from one sample sequenced in a study of blood T cells in healthy people across ages. Then a second PCR, running roughly 6 to 12 cycles, was carried out with a sample-barcoded 5' primer and a J-beta primer mix. TCRdb re-analysed the 5' RACE reads in MiXCR, keeping a single row per CDR3 protein. The repertoire includes about 1.4 million distinct CDR3 sequences, roughly 60% of them detected once, and 6.7% sits in the top ten. The sample was blood. The receptors stem from a man aged 18-30 years in good health.

This clonotype appeared a few times. The chain is built from TRBV18 and TRBJ1-4; TRBD1 is a possible D gene (6 bases). CDR1 and CDR2 (germline): KGHSH, LQKENI. The CDR3 spans 14 residues. V was pared by 6 bases and J by 8 bases, with 16 bases between. CDR3 DNA sequence: TGTGCCAGCTCGCCAGACAGGAGAGGCGAAAAACTGTTTTTT. Translation gives CASSPDRRGEKLFF.

This rearrangement joins TRBV29-1 to TRBJ1-1, with 10 bases fitting TRBD1. Germline V lookup: CDR1 SQVTM, CDR2 ANQGSEA. The CDR3 runs to 15 residues. With 4 bases clipped from V and 1 base from J, the junction kept 6 bases outside the gene matches. As DNA, the CDR3 is TGCAGCGTTGTCGGGACAGGGGCTTGGAACACTGAAGCTTTCTTT. Its protein is CSVVGTGAWNTEAFF.

This clonotype was seen once. The chain uses TRBV20-1 and TRBJ2-5; 9 positions agree with TRBD2. CDR3 length equals 15 residues. Germline V gene lookup returns CDR1 DFQATT and CDR2 SNEGSKA (reference sequence). Trimming took 0 bases from V and 3 from J; bases not matched to a gene: 5. The CDR3 protein is CSARDWTSVKETQYF. The CDR3 DNA follows: TGCAGTGCTAGAGATTGGACTAGCGTCAAAGAGACCCAGTACTTC.

This chain links TRBV4-2 with TRBJ2-2, with 8 positions matching TRBD2. CDR1 is LGHNA and CDR2 is YNFKEQ in the germline V gene. The CDR3 extends over 16 amino acids. Unmatched junction bases numbered 6, after V lost 0 bases and J lost 6 bases. The CDR3 region has the DNA TGTGCCAGCAGCCAAGATTTACTAGCGGCATCCGGGGAGCTGTTTTTT. Translated, it gives CASSQDLLAASGELFF.

The chain combines TRBV12-3 or TRBV12-4 with TRBJ1-5; possible D gene TRBD1, 5 bases. V was shortened by 1 base and J by 3 bases, with 16 bases between the two germline ends. The CDR3 consists of 17 residues. The CDR3 nucleotides read TGTGCCAGCAGTTTAGAATCTAGAGGGGTAAACAATCAGCCCCAGCATTTT. This gives the protein CASSLESRGVNNQPQHF.

The CDR3 loop is CASSPWDRLSYEQYF. The CDR3 nucleotides are TGTGCCAGCTCACCATGGGACAGATTGAGCTACGAGCAGTACTTC. This rearrangement joins TRBV18 to TRBJ2-4; 7 bases are a match to TRBD1. The DNA end favors TRBJ2-7, so the J call may be wrong. Germline V gene data show CDR1 as KGHSH and CDR2 as LQKENI. This CDR3 has 15 amino acids.

The chain uses TRBV4-2 and TRBJ1-2, with TRBD1 identical over 7 bases. The CDR3 runs to 13 residues. Germline-derived CDR1 and CDR2 are LGHNA and YNFKEQ. V shed 3 bases and J 3 bases; nucleotides not matched to a gene: 1. CDR3 sequence reads: CASSHGTDYGYTF. The CDR3 bases are TGTGCCAGCAGCCACGGGACAGACTATGGCTACACCTTC.

In its sample, this clonotype was seen a few times. The chain carries TRBV7-2 and TRBJ2-5; D ambiguous. The CDR3 extends over 14 amino acids. Trimming pared 5 bases from V and 2 bases from J, leaving 12 bases between. The germline V gene has CDR1 SGHTA and CDR2 FQGNSA. The CDR3 loop reads CASSAPGRQETQYF. The CDR3 DNA follows: TGTGCCAGCAGCGCACCGGGCAGACAAGAGACCCAGTACTTC.

The V gene is TRBV15, the J gene TRBJ1-1; a weak D match, TRBD1 (6 bases). Germline loops: CDR1 LNHNV, CDR2 YYDKDF (reference sequence). CDR3 length: 13 amino acids. Trimming removed 5 bases at V and 4 bases at J, with 11 bases between. Here the CDR3 reads CATSEGHITEAFF. For the CDR3, the DNA is TGTGCCACCAGCGAGGGACATATCACTGAAGCTTTCTTT.

The V gene is TRBV15, the J gene TRBJ1-2, with D tentatively TRBD1 (5 bases). Germline CDR1 is LNHNV and CDR2 is YYDKDF (reference sequence). The CDR3 is 14 residues long. V was shortened by 0 bases and J by 7 bases, with 12 bases between the two germline ends. CDR3 bases: TGTGCCACCAGCAGAGAGCTGGGGGGAAGTGGCTACACCTTC. Residues: CATSRELGGSGYTF.

This clonotype was recorded only once. One junction end disagrees with the germline gene, perhaps due to a read error. The V and J genes are TRBV18 and TRBJ2-3; D may be TRBD1 or TRBD2 (5 bases each). Germline V lookup: CDR1 KGHSH, CDR2 LQKENI. CDR3 length: 13 residues. CDR3 DNA sequence: TGTGCCAGCCCACCACCAGGGAGCGATACGCAGTATTTT. Translated, it gives CASPPPGSDTQYF.

The chain couples TRBV9 to TRBJ2-3; 9 bases are a match to TRBD2. V lost 0 bases and J lost 4; bases outside the gene matches: 3. The length of the CDR3 is 15 residues. CDR1 is SGDLS, CDR2 YYNGEE, per germline. The CDR3 nucleotides read TGTGCCAGCAGCGTAGAGGGACTAGCTGCAGATACGCAGTATTTT. This encodes CASSVEGLAADTQYF.

The rearrangement uses TRBV4-1 and TRBJ2-1; 9 positions match TRBD1. The last part of the DNA fits TRBJ2-7 better; the J call may be wrong. This CDR3 has 18 amino acids. Germline V gives CDR1 MGHRA, CDR2 YSYEKL. CDR3 DNA: TGCGCCAGCAGCCAGCAACCCCCGACAGGGGGGAAATCCTACGAGCAGTACTTC. This codes for CASSQQPPTGGKSYEQYF.

The chain couples TRBV29-1 to TRBJ2-5; 7 nucleotides align to TRBD1. The V gene's germline CDR1 is SQVTM and CDR2 ANQGSEA. The J segment lost 5 bases and the V segment lost 6 bases, leaving 12 bases of the junction unmatched. This CDR3 is built from 14 residues. CDR3 DNA: TGCAGCGTCGCATACACAGGGGCAGGCGAGACCCAGTACTTC. It codes for CSVAYTGAGETQYF.

The J gene is TRBJ1-1, the V gene TRBV12-3 or TRBV12-4, with a possible D match to TRBD1 (5 bases). V shed 3 bases and J shed 8 bases, with 22 bases lying between them. The CDR3 consists of 16 residues. CDR3 coding DNA: TGTGCCAGCAGTTTTTGGGGTCGCCAGGGAATCCCAGAAGCTTTCTTT. This sequence encodes CASSFWGRQGIPEAFF.

The chain joins TRBV6-5 to TRBJ2-1; either TRBD1 or TRBD2 may supply D (5 bases each). Between the trimmed V and J ends, which lost 2 bases and 4 bases, there was a span of 15 bases. Germline V CDR1 and CDR2: MNHEY, SVGAGI. The CDR3 is made up of 16 amino acids. Written as DNA, the CDR3 is TGTGCCAGCAGTTACGAGGGCAGGGAAGGTTACAATGAGCAGTTCTTC. Translating it yields CASSYEGREGYNEQFF.

This chain links TRBV20-1 with TRBJ1-1; D is unclear. Trimming left V 3 bases short and J 6 bases short, with 32 bases between. The CDR3 contains 19 residues. The germline V gene has CDR1 DFQATT and CDR2 SNEGSKA (reference sequence). CDR3 sequence (DNA): TGCAGTGCTAGCCCGGGCCCACGATCCGGGGAGTACATGTTCGCTGAAGCTTTCTTT. This sequence encodes CSASPGPRSGEYMFAEAFF.

V is TRBV20-1 and J is TRBJ1-4, with TRBD1 identical over 8 bases. The J segment lost 4 bases and the V segment lost 1 base, leaving 11 bases of the junction unmatched. CDR3 length: 17 amino acids. Germline V lookup: CDR1 DFQATT, CDR2 SNEGSKA (reference sequence). DNA of the CDR3: TGCAGTGCTAGAGCTCCGCGACAGGGGAAAAATAATGAAAAACTGTTTTTT. Translating it yields CSARAPRQGKNNEKLFF.